This note documents a single T cell receptor beta chain sequence. The antigen remains unidentified. V lost 5 bases, J lost 0 bases, and 9 bases stayed unmatched. The germline V gene has CDR1 LNHNV and CDR2 YYDKDF (reference sequence). The CDR3 spans 17 residues. Produced via immunoSEQ multiplex PCR; TCRdb's table is partial and in-frame only. The sample has roughly 75,000 clones; roughly 80% are singletons. Time point denoted: blood 2 weeks post-SBRT. Regarding treatment: 15 Gy SBRT to primary tumor, nephrectomy 4 weeks later. The tumor was a clear cell renal cell carcinoma. This sample was included in a study of radiation and T cells in renal cell carcinoma. Findings and limits, study-wide: In blood, top tumor clones expanded by 2 weeks, shrinking by 4.

The chain links TRBV15 to TRBJ1-2, with 10 bases lining up with TRBD1. This specimen consisted of blood, obtained from a patient whose treatment included radiotherapy and nephrectomy. The sequence derives from a man in his 60s with renal cell carcinoma. The CDR3 is CATSPRQGAIANYGYTF. CDR3 bases: TGTGCCACCAGCCCCCGACAGGGGGCTATAGCTAACTATGGCTACACCTTC. Filled out from reference TRBV15 and TRBJ1-2, the complete variable domain reads DAMVIQNPRYQVTQFGKPVTLSCSQTLNHNVMYWYQQKSSQAPKLLFHYYDKDFNNEADTPDNFQSRRPNTSFCFLDIRSPGLGDTAMYLCATSPRQGAIANYGYTFGSGTRLTVV.